The source of this T cell receptor (beta chain) is a study of graft-versus-host responses after intestinal transplantation (TCRdb year 2021). General notes on the study: Recipients received multivisceral, liver-intestinal, or isolated intestinal transplants. Every recipient was given anti-thymocyte globulin induction, then maintenance tacrolimus and steroids for roughly 3 years. Bulk TCR-beta CDR3 sequencing was used to track graft-versus-host and host-versus-graft alloreactive T cell clones in the graft, circulation and bone marrow after intestinal transplantation. To identify alloreactive clones, pre-transplant mixed lymphocyte reaction products were sequenced and compared with unstimulated pre-transplant donor and recipient T cells. The cohort enrolled about two dozen intestinal transplant recipients, one of whom was a retransplant, and 3 patients without pretransplant specimens were excluded. A peak of at least 4% donor T cells among recipient peripheral blood mononuclear cells was the definition used for donor T cell macrochimerism. Instead of going to the commercial service, samples from a few later patients were sequenced in-house on an Illumina MiSeq and processed with MiXCR.

Libraries were made using the immunoSEQ multiplex PCR assay. For most patients, genomic DNA was isolated using the Qiagen DNeasy Blood and Tissue Kit and was shipped frozen to Adaptive Biotechnologies for TCR sequencing. High-throughput TCR-beta CDR3 sequencing of genomic DNA from most patients was performed by Adaptive Biotechnologies. Regarding the original processing steps: Adaptive's ImmunoSEQ software supplied the TCR sequencing data for about 18 patients, while MiXCR and VDJtools were used to process three other patients. To correct CD4 versus CD8 sorting errors, any sequence found in both subsets at a frequency ratio below 5:1 was removed. CDR3 nucleotide sequences shared between donor and recipient were removed because their origin could not be assigned. At least 2-fold expansion over unstimulated cells and a minimum CFSE-low frequency of 0.002% (template counts) or 0.001% (read counts) were required for clones to be classified as alloreactive. A clone was considered mappable if detected in the sequenced pre-transplant spleen, lymph node, or MLR CFSE-low populations of the donor or recipient. Cumulative frequency of alloreactive clones was calculated as a percentage of all sequences weighted by copy number. TCRdb retrieved this table from immuneACCESS and kept in-frame rearrangements only. Not all clones are present; in checked studies, unresolved V genes account for under half, and no reason is known for the remainder. V and J calls and clone size are given by that table; D and trimming were obtained from the DNA. For this sample the table gives roughly 120,000 clones, of which just over 90% were detected only once. About 0.51% of the sample is held by the ten biggest clonotypes.

The CDR3 has 14 amino acids, counting the end cysteine and phenylalanine. CDR3 DNA only is kept here, 42 bases in frame from base 1. The germline V gene (reference sequence) specifies MNHEY as CDR1 and SMNVEV as CDR2. V has 4 bases trimmed and J has 1 base trimmed; junction bases matching no gene number 3. Per the publication, the time point label means: cells obtained before transplantation from donor or recipient. CD3+CD4+ and CD3+CD8+ populations were FACS-sorted from unstimulated pre-transplant donor and recipient cells taken from spleen or lymph nodes. In regard to this clone: No cognate antigen has been identified for it. Base qualities are not recorded, but no much larger clone differs from it by a single base.

Broad study findings and their caveats: Early after transplant, peak levels of circulating GvH clones were found to be associated with declines in HvG clones. GvH clones turned up in recipient bone marrow, with some appearing earlier in ileal mucosa or blood, a pattern consistent with an intestinal mucosal origin. In the allografts of patients with donor T cell macrochimerism, GvH to HvG T cell clonal ratios were high. Conclusions were limited by the relatively low number and heterogeneity of intestinal transplant patients.

The V gene is TRBV27 and the J gene is TRBJ1-1; a stretch of 7 junction bases matches TRBD1. The sequence was collected from a human donor who received an intestinal transplant. The sequenced sample was unstimulated CD8+ T cells sorted from spleen or lymph node cells, obtained before intestinal transplant. The DNA is as follows: TGTGCCAGCAGTTACCAGGGGGGGAACACTGAAGCTTTCTTT. Translated, this is CASSYQGGNTEAFF.